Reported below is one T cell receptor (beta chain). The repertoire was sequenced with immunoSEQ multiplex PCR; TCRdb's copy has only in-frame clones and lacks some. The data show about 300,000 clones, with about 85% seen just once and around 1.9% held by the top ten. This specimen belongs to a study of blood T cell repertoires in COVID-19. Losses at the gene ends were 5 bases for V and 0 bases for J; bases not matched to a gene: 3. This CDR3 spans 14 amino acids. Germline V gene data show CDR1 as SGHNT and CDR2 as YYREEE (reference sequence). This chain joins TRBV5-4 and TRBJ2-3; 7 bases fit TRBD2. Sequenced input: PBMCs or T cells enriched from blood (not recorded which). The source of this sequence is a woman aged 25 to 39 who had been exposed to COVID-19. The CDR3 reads CASRASGSTDTQYF. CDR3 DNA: TGTGCCAGCAGGGCTAGCGGTAGCACAGATACGCAGTATTTT.